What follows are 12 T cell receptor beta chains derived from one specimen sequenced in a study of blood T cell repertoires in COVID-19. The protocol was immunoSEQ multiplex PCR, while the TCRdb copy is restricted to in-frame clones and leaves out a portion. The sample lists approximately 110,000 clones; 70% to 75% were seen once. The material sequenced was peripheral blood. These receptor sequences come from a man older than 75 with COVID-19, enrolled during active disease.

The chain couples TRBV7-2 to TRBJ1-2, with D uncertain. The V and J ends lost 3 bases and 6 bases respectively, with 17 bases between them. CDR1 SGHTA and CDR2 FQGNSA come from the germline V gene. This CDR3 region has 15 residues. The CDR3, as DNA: TGTGCCAGCAGCTTGGTTTGGGGAGCGGAGAATGGCTACACCTTC. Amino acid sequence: CASSLVWGAENGYTF.

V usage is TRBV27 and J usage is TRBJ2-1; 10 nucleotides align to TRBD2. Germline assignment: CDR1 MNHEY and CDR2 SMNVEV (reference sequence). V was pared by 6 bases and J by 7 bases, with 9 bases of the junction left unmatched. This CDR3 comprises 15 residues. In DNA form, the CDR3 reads TGTGCCAGCAGAAAGGAAACTAGCGGGAAAAATGAGCAGTTCTTC. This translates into CASRKETSGKNEQFF.

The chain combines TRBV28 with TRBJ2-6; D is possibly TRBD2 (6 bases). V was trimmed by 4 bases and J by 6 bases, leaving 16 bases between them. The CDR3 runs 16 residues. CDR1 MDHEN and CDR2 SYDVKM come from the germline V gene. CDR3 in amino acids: CASSWILGGVANVLTF. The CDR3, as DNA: TGTGCCAGCAGTTGGATACTGGGGGGAGTGGCCAACGTCCTGACTTTC.

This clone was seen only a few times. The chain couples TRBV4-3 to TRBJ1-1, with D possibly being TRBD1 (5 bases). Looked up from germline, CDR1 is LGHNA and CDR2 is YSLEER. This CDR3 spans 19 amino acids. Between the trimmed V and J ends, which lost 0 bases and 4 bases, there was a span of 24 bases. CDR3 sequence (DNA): TGCGCCAGCAGCCAAGATTACAATTGGGCTCTTTTGGGGGGCACTGAAGCTTTCTTT. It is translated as CASSQDYNWALLGGTEAFF.

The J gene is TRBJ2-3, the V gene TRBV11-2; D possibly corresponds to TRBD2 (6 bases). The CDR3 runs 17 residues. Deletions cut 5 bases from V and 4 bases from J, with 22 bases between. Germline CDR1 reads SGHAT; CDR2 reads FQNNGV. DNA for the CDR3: TGTGCCAGCAGCCGAGGCCCTTCGGGGTCGGGGGCAGATACGCAGTATTTT. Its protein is CASSRGPSGSGADTQYF.

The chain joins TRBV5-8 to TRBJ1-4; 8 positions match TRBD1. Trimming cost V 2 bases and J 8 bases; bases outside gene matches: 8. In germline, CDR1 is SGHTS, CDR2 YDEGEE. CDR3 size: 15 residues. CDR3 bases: TGTGCCAGCAGCTTCCTCCAGGGGGCAACCGAAAAACTGTTTTTT. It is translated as CASSFLQGATEKLFF.

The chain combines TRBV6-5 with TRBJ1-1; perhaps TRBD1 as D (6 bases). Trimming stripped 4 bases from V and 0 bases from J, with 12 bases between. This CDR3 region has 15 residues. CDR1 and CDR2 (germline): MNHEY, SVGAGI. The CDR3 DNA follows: TGTGCCAGCAGTTCGTGGACAGTCATGAACACTGAAGCTTTCTTT. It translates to CASSSWTVMNTEAFF.

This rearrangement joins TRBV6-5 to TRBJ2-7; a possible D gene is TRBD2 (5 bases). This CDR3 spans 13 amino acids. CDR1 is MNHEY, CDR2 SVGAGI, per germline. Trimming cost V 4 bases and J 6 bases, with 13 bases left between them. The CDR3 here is CASSSGGRGEQYF. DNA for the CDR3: TGTGCCAGCAGTTCAGGCGGACGGGGCGAGCAGTACTTC.

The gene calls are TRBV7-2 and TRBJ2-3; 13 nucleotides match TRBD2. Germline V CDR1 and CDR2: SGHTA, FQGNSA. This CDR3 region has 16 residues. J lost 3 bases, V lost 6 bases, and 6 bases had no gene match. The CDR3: CASSHQGLAGTDTQYF. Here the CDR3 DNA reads TGTGCCAGCAGTCACCAGGGACTAGCGGGAACAGATACGCAGTATTTT.

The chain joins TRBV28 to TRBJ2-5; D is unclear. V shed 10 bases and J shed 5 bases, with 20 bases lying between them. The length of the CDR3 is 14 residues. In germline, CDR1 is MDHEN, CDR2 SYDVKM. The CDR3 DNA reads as TGTGCCACCCAAACACCCCCGTTCTTCGAGACCCAGTACTTC. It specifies CATQTPPFFETQYF.

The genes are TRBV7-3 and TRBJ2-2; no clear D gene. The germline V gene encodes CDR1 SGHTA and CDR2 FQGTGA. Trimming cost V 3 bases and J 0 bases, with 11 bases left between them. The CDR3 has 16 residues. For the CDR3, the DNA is TGTGCCAGCAGCTTTCTCGTGACTTCGAACACCGGGGAGCTGTTTTTT. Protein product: CASSFLVTSNTGELFF.

The CDR3 loop reads CASSPSGEYTEAFF. The CDR3, as DNA: TGTGCCAGCAGCCCGTCGGGGGAATACACTGAAGCTTTCTTT. This chain joins TRBV3-1 (or the pseudogene TRBV3-2) and TRBJ1-1; a weak D match, TRBD1 (5 bases). V lost 4 bases and J 3 bases, leaving 12 bases between the germline ends. The CDR3 sequence is 14 residues long. In germline, CDR1 is LGHDT, CDR2 YNNKEL (reference sequence).